A single sample gave rise to the 22 T cell receptor beta chains below, sequenced in a study of T cell repertoires in ileal Crohn's disease. The data were produced by immunoSEQ multiplex PCR, yet TCRdb's version contains in-frame clones alone and is incomplete. Of approximately 27,000 clones listed, roughly 81% are singletons. The sample comprised ileal tissue. These receptors were obtained from an adult with Crohn's disease.

The chain has TRBV6-5 and TRBJ2-5; maybe TRBD2 (6 bases). V dropped 7 bases and J dropped 5 bases, with 14 bases sitting between them. This CDR3 is built from 13 residues. Per germline, CDR1 MNHEY and CDR2 SVGAGI. DNA of the CDR3: TGTGCCAGCACCCTCGCGGGGATGGAGACCCAGTACTTC. Its protein is CASTLAGMETQYF.

The genes are TRBV7-2 and TRBJ2-1, with TRBD1 identical over 12 bases. Germline V gives CDR1 SGHTA, CDR2 FQGNSA. CDR3 size: 16 residues. With 4 bases clipped from V and 3 bases from J, the junction kept 4 bases outside the gene matches. DNA of the CDR3: TGTGCCAGCAGCTCCCGGGACAGGGGGCTCTACAATGAGCAGTTCTTC. As protein: CASSSRDRGLYNEQFF.

The chain is built from TRBV4-3 and TRBJ1-1; D gene ambiguous. This CDR3 spans 15 amino acids. CDR1 and CDR2 from the germline V gene are LGHNA and YSLEER. The germline V and J ends were trimmed by 0 bases and 4 bases, with 12 bases remaining between them. The CDR3 DNA reads TGCGCCAGCAGCCAAGATCCGGGGTACGGCACTGAAGCTTTCTTT. Residues: CASSQDPGYGTEAFF.

V gene TRBV19 combines with J gene TRBJ2-1, with 7 positions matching TRBD2. The ends lost 2 bases at V and 0 bases at J; junction bases unmatched: 7. Per the germline V gene, CDR1 is LNHDA and CDR2 is SQIVND (reference sequence). The CDR3 extends over 17 amino acids. The CDR3 reads CASSISVAGASYNEQFF. The CDR3 region has the DNA TGTGCCAGTAGTATATCCGTAGCGGGTGCCTCCTACAATGAGCAGTTCTTC.

This clone has a handful of counts. The rearrangement links TRBV29-1 to TRBJ2-1, with D tentatively TRBD1 (6 bases). The CDR3 length is 15 residues. V was clipped by 4 bases and J by 5 bases, with 18 bases between them. Germline V lookup: CDR1 SQVTM, CDR2 ANQGSEA. The CDR3 nucleotides read TGCAGCGTTGTCGTGGGGGCGGGCGTGAACAATGAGCAGTTCTTC. As protein: CSVVVGAGVNNEQFF.

This clone was detected only a few times. This sample also contains other DNA sequences that code for the same CDR3. This chain connects TRBV7-2 to TRBJ1-5; D is unresolved. Germline V gene sequence: CDR1 SGHTA, CDR2 FQGNSA. The V end lost 4 bases, the J end lost 2 bases, and 9 bases lay between the germline ends. The CDR3 sequence is 14 residues long. The CDR3 nucleotides read TGTGCCAGCAGCTCCATAACAGGCAATCAGCCCCAGCATTTT. Its translation is CASSSITGNQPQHF.

This clone came up a few times. The chain joins TRBV5-1 to TRBJ2-5, with a tentative D call TRBD2 (7 bases). Looked up from germline, CDR1 is SGHRS and CDR2 is YFSETQ. The CDR3 has 14 residues. Trimming cost V 2 bases and J 5 bases, with 13 bases left between them. This CDR3 reads CASSFGGARETQYF. The CDR3 region has the DNA TGCGCCAGCAGCTTTGGGGGGGCCCGGGAGACCCAGTACTTC.

The CDR3 bases are TGTGCCAGCAGTGGACAGGGCCAATTCAATGAGCAGTTCTTC. This gives the protein CASSGQGQFNEQFF. The chain joins TRBV2 to TRBJ2-1; TRBD1 matches 7 bases. There are 14 residues in the CDR3. With 4 bases clipped from V and 6 bases from J, the junction kept 6 bases outside the gene matches. The V gene's germline CDR1 is SNHLY and CDR2 FYNNEI.

The J gene is TRBJ1-5, the V gene TRBV6-1, with 9 bases aligning to TRBD1. CDR1 is MNHNS, CDR2 SASEGT, per germline. The V and J ends lost 4 bases and 4 bases, in that order; junction bases with no gene match: 5. CDR3 length: 15 amino acids. CDR3: CASSGGTGRNQPQHF. The CDR3 DNA sequence: TGTGCCAGCAGTGGGGGGACAGGGCGTAATCAGCCCCAGCATTTT.

V usage is TRBV7-3 and J usage is TRBJ2-3, with TRBD2 identical over 10 bases. The CDR3 runs 18 residues. Germline V gene sequence: CDR1 SGHTA, CDR2 FQGTGA. Trimming cost V 1 base and J 2 bases; bases outside gene matches: 9. In DNA form, the CDR3 reads TGTGCCAGCAGCTTAAAGGCTAGCGGGGGCGCCTTCACAGATACGCAGTATTTT. Translation gives CASSLKASGGAFTDTQYF.

The chain joins TRBV5-6 to TRBJ2-7; 7 bases are a match to TRBD1. After removal of 1 base from V and 2 bases from J, the junction contained 3 bases not matched to a gene. CDR1 is SGHDT, CDR2 YYEEEE, per germline. This CDR3 comprises 14 residues. The CDR3 coding sequence is TGTGCCAGCAGCTTGCCAGGGGGTACCTACGAGCAGTACTTC. Translated, it gives CASSLPGGTYEQYF. Together with reference TRBV5-6 and TRBJ2-7, the CDR3 gives the full variable domain: DAGVTQSPTHLIKTRGQQVTLRCSPKSGHDTVSWYQQALGQGPQFIFQYYEEEERQRGNFPDRFSGHQFPNYSSELNVNALLLGDSALYLCASSLPGGTYEQYFGPGTRLTVT.

J is TRBJ2-1 and V is TRBV6-6, with 7 nucleotides matching TRBD2. CDR1 and CDR2 (germline): MNHNY, SVGAGI (reference sequence). V shed 8 bases and J 6 bases; nucleotides not matched to a gene: 13. The CDR3 runs 15 residues. The CDR3 region has the DNA TGTGCCAGCGGGGAGCGGGGAATAAGGGGCAATGAGCAGTTCTTC. Translation gives CASGERGIRGNEQFF.

By sample share, this clone is medium-sized. CDR3 bases: TGTGCCAGCAGCTGGATGGAAAGAGGAGAGCAGTACTTC. It codes for CASSWMERGEQYF. The chain is built from TRBV7-2 and TRBJ2-7, with D unclear. The V gene's germline CDR1 is SGHTA and CDR2 FQGNSA. The germline V and J ends were trimmed by 4 bases and 7 bases, with 14 bases remaining between them. CDR3 length: 13 amino acids.

The chain has TRBV12-5 and TRBJ2-3, with 9 positions matching TRBD1. V dropped 11 bases and J dropped 8; count of bases not matched to a gene: 5. The CDR3 covers 11 residues. Per the germline V gene, CDR1 is LGHNT and CDR2 is FRNRAP. The CDR3 DNA follows: TGTGCTTGGACAGGGGAGGGTACGCAGTATTTT. Its translation: CAWTGEGTQYF.

This clone was detected only a few times. V is TRBV4-1 and J is TRBJ2-7; possible D gene TRBD1, 6 bases. Germline CDR1 reads MGHRA; CDR2 reads YSYEKL. The CDR3 is 14 residues long. V shed 3 bases and J shed 3 bases, with 12 bases lying between them. The CDR3 loop is CASSHLQGFYEQYF. CDR3 DNA: TGCGCCAGCAGCCACCTACAGGGTTTCTACGAGCAGTACTTC.

This clone was recorded a few times. CDR3 sequence: CASIKGGDYEQYF. CDR3 bases: TGTGCCAGCATTAAGGGAGGAGACTACGAGCAGTACTTC. The genes are TRBV6-1 and TRBJ2-7; D may be TRBD2 (6 bases). Germline V gene data show CDR1 as MNHNS and CDR2 as SASEGT. This CDR3 contains 13 residues. V lost 7 bases, J lost 3 bases, and 13 bases lay in between.

The chain recombines TRBV5-6 with TRBJ2-3; possible D gene TRBD1, 6 bases. The CDR3 contains 18 residues. The V end was cut by 0 bases, the J end by 4 bases, with 21 bases between. Germline values: CDR1 SGHDT, CDR2 YYEEEE. This chain's CDR3 is CASSLEGEPGRWADTQYF. CDR3 nucleotides: TGTGCCAGCAGCTTGGAGGGGGAGCCAGGGAGATGGGCAGATACGCAGTATTTT.

This clone was seen more than once but under ten times. V and J are TRBV5-1 and TRBJ2-1; TRBD1 agrees at 7 bases. Germline CDR1 and CDR2: SGHRS and YFSETQ. Unmatched junction bases numbered 3, after V lost 4 bases and J lost 2 bases. The length of the CDR3 is 14 residues. CDR3 DNA: TGCGCCAGCAGCAGAGGGGGCGCCTACAATGAGCAGTTCTTC. Its translation: CASSRGGAYNEQFF.

This chain connects TRBV9 to TRBJ1-1; 9 bases agree with TRBD1. In germline, CDR1 is SGDLS, CDR2 YYNGEE. The CDR3 contains 14 residues. J was trimmed by 6 bases and V by 4 bases; bases with no gene match: 7. In DNA form, the CDR3 reads TGTGCCAGCAGCCCCCGGACAGGGGTCCCTGAAGCTTTCTTT. This codes for CASSPRTGVPEAFF.

The CDR3 spells CASSTRGQGSEQYF. The CDR3 DNA sequence: TGCGCCAGCAGCACCCGGGGACAGGGGAGTGAGCAGTACTTC. The chain uses TRBV5-1 and TRBJ2-7; 10 bases agree with TRBD1. The CDR3 consists of 14 residues. Germline CDR1 SGHRS, CDR2 YFSETQ. Trimming took 4 bases from V and 7 from J; bases not matched to a gene: 8.

The V call is TRBV27, the J call TRBJ2-2, with 7 positions matching TRBD1. The CDR3 consists of 13 residues. Germline V CDR1 and CDR2: MNHEY, SMNVEV (reference sequence). Trimming took 4 bases from V and 6 from J; bases not matched to a gene: 2. The CDR3 nucleotides read TGTGCCAGCAGTTCCACAGGGGCCGGGGAGCTGTTTTTT. Translating gives CASSSTGAGELFF.

The chain couples TRBV4-1 to TRBJ1-3, with 10 bases that match TRBD1. Germline CDR1 is MGHRA and CDR2 is YSYEKL. V trimming: 0 bases; J trimming: 0 bases; junction bases outside the gene matches: 8. The CDR3 is 19 amino acids. The CDR3 loop is CASSQEVPGQGSSGNTIYF. CDR3 nucleotide sequence: TGCGCCAGCAGCCAAGAAGTCCCGGGACAGGGGAGCTCTGGAAACACCATATATTTT.